This TCR beta chain emerged from a study of cytomegalovirus exposure and HLA in healthy donors. Trimming took 2 bases from V and 7 from J, leaving 11 bases between them. Germline V CDR1 and CDR2: MNHEY, SMNVEV (reference sequence). This CDR3 is 13 amino acids long. The PCR ran on 60 Vbeta and 13 Jbeta primers. Assay used: immunoSEQ multiplex PCR; TCRdb lists only in-frame clones, some missing. Here the sample spans around 150,000 clones, approximately 78% being singletons. This TCR derives from a woman between 40 and 55 years old in good health and CMV-seropositive. The rearrangement links TRBV27 to TRBJ1-2; tentatively, D is TRBD1 (6 bases). Source material: PBMCs. CDR3 DNA: TGTGCCAGCAGTTTAGGGGGGGCCGGTGGCTACACCTTC. Translating it yields CASSLGGAGGYTF.